The clone carrying this T cell receptor (beta chain) was counted between two and nine times. No antigen is known for it. The CDR3 is made up of 14 amino acids. Per germline, CDR1 SEHNR and CDR2 FQNEAQ (reference sequence). Trimming cost V 4 bases and J 7 bases, with 17 bases left between them. These data come from a study of blood T cells in healthy people across ages. The study's findings and limits: Researchers said unsorted PBMCs prevented a conclusive naive versus antigen-experienced comparison. Comparison with aged donors showed that long-lived donors had more naive CD4+ cells and higher diversity.

Together with a sample-barcoded 5' primer, a J-beta primer mix was included in a second PCR lasting roughly 7 to 11 cycles. Carrying 12 random nucleotides, a template-switch adaptor labeled each individual cDNA molecule. TCRdb re-called the 5' RACE reads through MiXCR, storing one row per CDR3 protein. The sample yields approximately 730,000 distinct CDR3 sequences, 53% seen once. This chain connects TRBV7-9 to TRBJ2-7, with D perhaps TRBD1 (6 bases). Sequences were obtained from blood. This sequence originates from a man aged 80 or over in good health. This chain's CDR3 is CASSSGTNRWEQYF. CDR3 in DNA: TGTGCCAGCAGCTCCGGGACAAACCGTTGGGAGCAGTACTTC.